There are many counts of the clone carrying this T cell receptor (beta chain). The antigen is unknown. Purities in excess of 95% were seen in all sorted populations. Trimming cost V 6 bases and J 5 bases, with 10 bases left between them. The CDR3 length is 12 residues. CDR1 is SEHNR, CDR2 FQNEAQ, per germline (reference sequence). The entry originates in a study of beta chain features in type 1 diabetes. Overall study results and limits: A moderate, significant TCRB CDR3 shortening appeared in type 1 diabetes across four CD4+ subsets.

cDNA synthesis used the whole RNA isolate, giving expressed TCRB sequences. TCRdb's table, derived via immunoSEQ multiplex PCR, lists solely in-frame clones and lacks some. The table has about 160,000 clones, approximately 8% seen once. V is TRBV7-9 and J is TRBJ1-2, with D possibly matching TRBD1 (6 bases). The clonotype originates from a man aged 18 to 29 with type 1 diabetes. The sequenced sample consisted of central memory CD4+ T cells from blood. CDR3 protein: CASRYREYGYTF. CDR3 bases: TGTGCCAGCAGATACAGGGAATATGGCTACACCTTC.